This entry is about one TCR beta chain. A much larger clone is a single base away; this may be a read error. From germline, CDR1 is SEHNR and CDR2 FQNEAQ (reference sequence). This CDR3 has 15 amino acids. The data were taken from a study of T cells in Graves' hyperthyroidism and ophthalmopathy. Using RNA transcripts as the source, TCR beta CDR3 regions were amplified. An initial round of RT-PCR targeting the TCR CDR3 relied on the HTBI primer set. MiXCR, applied by TCRdb to the multiplex PCR reads, yields one record per CDR3 protein. The sample has some 600,000 distinct CDR3 sequences, approximately 15% seen once. Researchers barred patients who had uncontrolled infection, other autoimmune disease, pregnancy or lactation.

The chain links TRBV7-9 to TRBJ1-1; D is unclear. Sequenced input: blood. The clonotype originates from a woman in her twenties or thirties with Graves' hyperthyroidism that later progressed to Graves' ophthalmopathy. The CDR3 nucleotides read TGTGCCAGCAGCCCTAAGCTGCGGGTTAGTTCTGAAGCTTCCTTT. It translates to CASSPKLRVSSEASF. Drawing the rest from reference TRBV7-9 and TRBJ1-1, the complete variable domain is DTGVSQNPRHKITKRGQNVTFRCDPISEHNRLYWYRQTLGQGPEFLTYFQNEAQLEKSRLLSDRFSAERPKGSFSTLEIQRTEQGDSAMYLCASSPKLRVSSEASFGQGTRLTVV.